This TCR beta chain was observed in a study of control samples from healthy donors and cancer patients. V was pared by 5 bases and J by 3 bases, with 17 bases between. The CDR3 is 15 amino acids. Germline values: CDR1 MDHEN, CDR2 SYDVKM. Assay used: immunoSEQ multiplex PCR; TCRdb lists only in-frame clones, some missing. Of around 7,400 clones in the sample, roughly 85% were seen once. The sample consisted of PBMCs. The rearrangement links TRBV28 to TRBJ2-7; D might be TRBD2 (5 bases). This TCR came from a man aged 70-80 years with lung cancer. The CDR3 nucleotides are TGTGCCAGCAGTCTATCTAGCTACATCCTCTACGAGCAGTACTTC. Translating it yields CASSLSSYILYEQYF.